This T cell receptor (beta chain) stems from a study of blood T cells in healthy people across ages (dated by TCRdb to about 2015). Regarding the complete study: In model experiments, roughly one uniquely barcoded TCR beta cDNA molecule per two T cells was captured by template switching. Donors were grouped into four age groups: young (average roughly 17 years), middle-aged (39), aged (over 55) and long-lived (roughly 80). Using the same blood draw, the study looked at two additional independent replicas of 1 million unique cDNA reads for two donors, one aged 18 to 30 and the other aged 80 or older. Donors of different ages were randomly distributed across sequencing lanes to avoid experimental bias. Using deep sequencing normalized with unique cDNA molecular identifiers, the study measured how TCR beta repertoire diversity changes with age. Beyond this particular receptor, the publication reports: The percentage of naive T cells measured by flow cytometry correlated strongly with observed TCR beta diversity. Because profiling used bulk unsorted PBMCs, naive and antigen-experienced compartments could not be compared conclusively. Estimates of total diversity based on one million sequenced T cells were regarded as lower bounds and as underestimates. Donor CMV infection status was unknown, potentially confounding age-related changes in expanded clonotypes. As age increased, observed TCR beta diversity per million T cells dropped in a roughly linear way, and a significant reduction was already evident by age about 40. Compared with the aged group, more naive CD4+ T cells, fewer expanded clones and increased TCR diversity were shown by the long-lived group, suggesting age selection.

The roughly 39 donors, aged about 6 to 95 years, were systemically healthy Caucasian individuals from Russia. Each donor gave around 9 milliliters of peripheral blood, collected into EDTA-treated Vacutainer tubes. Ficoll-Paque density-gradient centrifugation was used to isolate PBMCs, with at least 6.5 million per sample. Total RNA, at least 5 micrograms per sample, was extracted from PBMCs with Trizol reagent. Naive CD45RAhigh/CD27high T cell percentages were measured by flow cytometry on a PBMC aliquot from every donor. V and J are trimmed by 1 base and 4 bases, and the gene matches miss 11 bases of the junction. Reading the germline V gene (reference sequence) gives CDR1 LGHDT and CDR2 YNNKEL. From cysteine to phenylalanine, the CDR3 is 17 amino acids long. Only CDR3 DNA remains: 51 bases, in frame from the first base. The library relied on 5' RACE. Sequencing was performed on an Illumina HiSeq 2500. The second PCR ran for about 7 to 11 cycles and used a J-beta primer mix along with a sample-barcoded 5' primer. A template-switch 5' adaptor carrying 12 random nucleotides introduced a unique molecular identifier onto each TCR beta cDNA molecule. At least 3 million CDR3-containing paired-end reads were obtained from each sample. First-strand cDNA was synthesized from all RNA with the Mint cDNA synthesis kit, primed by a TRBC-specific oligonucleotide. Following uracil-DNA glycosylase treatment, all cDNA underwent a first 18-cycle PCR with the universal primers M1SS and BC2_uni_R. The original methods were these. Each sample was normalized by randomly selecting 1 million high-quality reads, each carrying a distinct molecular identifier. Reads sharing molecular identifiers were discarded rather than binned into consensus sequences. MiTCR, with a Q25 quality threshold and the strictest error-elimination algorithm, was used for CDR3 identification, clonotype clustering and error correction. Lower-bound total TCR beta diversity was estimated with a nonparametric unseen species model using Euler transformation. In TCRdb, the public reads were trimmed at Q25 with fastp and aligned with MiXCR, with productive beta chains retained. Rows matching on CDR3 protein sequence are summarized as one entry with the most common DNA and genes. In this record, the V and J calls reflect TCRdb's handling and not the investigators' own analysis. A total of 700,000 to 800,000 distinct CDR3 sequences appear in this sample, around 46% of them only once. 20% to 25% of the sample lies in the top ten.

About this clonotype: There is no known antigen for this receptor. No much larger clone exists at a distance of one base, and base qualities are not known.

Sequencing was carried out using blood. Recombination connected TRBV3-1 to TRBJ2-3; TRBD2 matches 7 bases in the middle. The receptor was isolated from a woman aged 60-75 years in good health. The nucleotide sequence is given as TGTGCCAGCAGCCAAGCCCGAGGCGGGGGAGTGTCAGATACGCAGTATTTT. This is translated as CASSQARGGGVSDTQYF.